This T cell receptor (beta chain) emerged from a study of blood T cell repertoires in COVID-19. At the level of the study: Collection of acute and convalescent COVID-19 samples took place in the United States, Italy and Spain.

Per the original data handling: Scientists estimated how many nucleated cells there were by amplifying reference gene primers. Only in-frame clones appear in the TCRdb table, and some are missing; sequencing was by immunoSEQ multiplex PCR. D and trimming come from the DNA, and the V and J calls and clone size come from that table. The sample shows about 120,000 clones, 80% to 90% of them seen only once. The specimen was peripheral blood. The receptor's source is a man between 65 and 85 years old with active or convalescent COVID-19.

The CDR3 protein is CASSLFSPRGQGAEQYF. For the CDR3, the DNA is TGCGCCAGCAGCTTGTTTTCCCCTCGGGGACAGGGAGCCGAGCAGTACTTC. The V gene is TRBV5-1, the J gene TRBJ2-7; 9 nucleotides line up with TRBD1. V was pared by 1 base and J by 6 bases, with 14 bases of the junction left unmatched. Germline V gives CDR1 SGHRS, CDR2 YFSETQ. The CDR3 contains 17 residues.